This is a list of T cell receptor beta chains from one sample in a study of blood T cell repertoires in COVID-19. Assay: immunoSEQ multiplex PCR; the TCRdb copy retains only in-frame clones and omits some. In the table there are around 200,000 clones, around 83% of which are singletons. Material for sequencing was peripheral blood. Source of these receptors: a man aged 35 to 55 with active or convalescent COVID-19. Each CDR3 is given with its conserved first and last residue. The order of the fields is CDR3 DNA, CDR3 protein, V gene, clone size, D gene, J gene. A D gene is named only where the DNA matches it firmly. Some rows have no size entry. The others give once, few or many, or a class for an expanded clone.

CDR3 DNA: TGTGCCAGCAGTCCCCGAACCGGGACAGGGGGGTTGAATAATGAAAAACTGTTTTTT
CDR3 protein: CASSPRTGTGGLNNEKLFF
V gene: TRBV6-6
clone size: .
D gene: TRBD1
J gene: TRBJ1-4

CDR3 DNA: TGTGCCATTCTCGACAGGACAGGCACCGGGGAGCTGTTTTTT
CDR3 protein: CAILDRTGTGELFF
V gene: TRBV10-3
clone size: .
D gene: TRBD1
J gene: TRBJ2-2

CDR3 DNA: TGTGCCAGTAGTATTGGGCCCGCGGGCTACACCTTC
CDR3 protein: CASSIGPAGYTF
V gene: TRBV19
clone size: .
D gene: .
J gene: TRBJ1-2

CDR3 DNA: TGTGCCACCAGCAGAGATGACAGTTCCTATAATTCACCCCTCCACTTT
CDR3 protein: CATSRDDSSYNSPLHF
V gene: TRBV15
clone size: .
D gene: .
J gene: TRBJ1-6

CDR3 DNA: TGTGCCAGCAGCAAACCGTCGGGGGATGGCTACACCTTC
CDR3 protein: CASSKPSGDGYTF
V gene: TRBV7-9
clone size: .
D gene: .
J gene: TRBJ1-2

CDR3 DNA: TGTGCCGGGACCCGGGGACTAGCGGGAGGGAGGGATGAGCAGTTCTTC
CDR3 protein: CAGTRGLAGGRDEQFF
V gene: TRBV30
clone size: .
D gene: TRBD2
J gene: TRBJ2-1

CDR3 DNA: TGTGCCAGCAGCGCCCGGACAGGGGGTAACACTGAAGCTTTCTTT
CDR3 protein: CASSARTGGNTEAFF
V gene: TRBV7-9
clone size: .
D gene: TRBD1
J gene: TRBJ1-1

CDR3 DNA: TGTGCCAGCAGCTTAGGCAGGGGCTACGAGCAGTACTTC
CDR3 protein: CASSLGRGYEQYF
V gene: TRBV7-3
clone size: once
D gene: .
J gene: TRBJ2-7

CDR3 DNA: TGTGCCAGCAGCTCCAACACAGGGGTCACCTCGCAGTTCTTC
CDR3 protein: CASSSNTGVTSQFF
V gene: TRBV6-5
clone size: .
D gene: TRBD1
J gene: TRBJ2-1

CDR3 DNA: TGCAGCACTCAATCCGGGGGGACCTACGAGCAGTACTTC
CDR3 protein: CSTQSGGTYEQYF
V gene: TRBV29-1
clone size: .
D gene: TRBD2
J gene: TRBJ2-7

CDR3 DNA: TGTGCCAGCAGGACAATCAGGGACAGTCCTACTGAAGCTTTCTTT
CDR3 protein: CASRTIRDSPTEAFF
V gene: TRBV11-3
clone size: .
D gene: TRBD1
J gene: TRBJ1-1

CDR3 DNA: TGTGCCAGTAGTATGGACAGGATGGGAGGCTACACCTTC
CDR3 protein: CASSMDRMGGYTF
V gene: TRBV19
clone size: few
D gene: TRBD1
J gene: TRBJ1-2

CDR3 DNA: TGCGCCAGCAGACGGAAAGACGGTTACACAGGGATTGGTAATGAAAAACTGTTTTTT
CDR3 protein: CASRRKDGYTGIGNEKLFF
V gene: TRBV4-1
clone size: few
D gene: .
J gene: TRBJ1-4

CDR3 DNA: TGTGCCAGCAGAGAGGGCACTGAAGCTTTCTTT
CDR3 protein: CASREGTEAFF
V gene: TRBV28
clone size: .
D gene: .
J gene: TRBJ1-1

CDR3 DNA: TGCGCCAGCAGCTTGGATGAGTCCCCGAGGGCTTTCTTT
CDR3 protein: CASSLDESPRAFF
V gene: TRBV5-1
clone size: .
D gene: .
J gene: TRBJ1-1

CDR3 DNA: TGTGCCAGCAGCCGACAGTACCAAGAGACCCAGTACTTC
CDR3 protein: CASSRQYQETQYF
V gene: TRBV12-3/TRBV12-4
clone size: .
D gene: .
J gene: TRBJ2-5

CDR3 DNA: TGCAGTGGACAGGAGGACTACGAGCAGTACTTC
CDR3 protein: CSGQEDYEQYF
V gene: TRBV20-1
clone size: .
D gene: .
J gene: TRBJ2-7

CDR3 DNA: TGTGCCAGCAGCCCCGGGATCTTTGGGACCGGGGAGCTGTTTTTT
CDR3 protein: CASSPGIFGTGELFF
V gene: TRBV11-2
clone size: .
D gene: .
J gene: TRBJ2-2

CDR3 DNA: TGTGCCAGTAGTCAGACTAGGGGGCCGGGAAACATTCAGTACTTC
CDR3 protein: CASSQTRGPGNIQYF
V gene: TRBV19
clone size: .
D gene: .
J gene: TRBJ2-4

CDR3 DNA: TGTGCCAGCAGCCCTTCCCGGACAGGTAGTGGCTACACCTTC
CDR3 protein: CASSPSRTGSGYTF
V gene: TRBV14
clone size: .
D gene: TRBD1
J gene: TRBJ1-2

CDR3 DNA: TGTGCCAGCCTTACTGATGGACAGGGTCTAGCTTTCTTT
CDR3 protein: CASLTDGQGLAFF
V gene: TRBV6-5
clone size: .
D gene: TRBD1
J gene: TRBJ1-1

CDR3 DNA: TGTGCCAGCAGCTTCGGGACAGGGAACCAGCCCCAGCATTTT
CDR3 protein: CASSFGTGNQPQHF
V gene: TRBV5-6
clone size: .
D gene: TRBD1
J gene: TRBJ1-5

CDR3 DNA: TGTGCCAGTAGTATCAGACAGGCTAACACTGAAGCTTTCTTT
CDR3 protein: CASSIRQANTEAFF
V gene: TRBV19
clone size: .
D gene: .
J gene: TRBJ1-1

CDR3 DNA: TGTGCCATCAGTGAGGGCGGGGGAAATCAGCCCCAGCATTTT
CDR3 protein: CAISEGGGNQPQHF
V gene: TRBV10-3
clone size: .
D gene: .
J gene: TRBJ1-5

CDR3 DNA: TGTGCCAGCATTTCAGAAACAGATACGCAGTATTTT
CDR3 protein: CASISETDTQYF
V gene: TRBV6-5
clone size: .
D gene: .
J gene: TRBJ2-3

CDR3 DNA: TGTGCCAGCAGTATCACCCCGGTGGCTGAAGCTTTCTTT
CDR3 protein: CASSITPVAEAFF
V gene: TRBV28
clone size: few
D gene: .
J gene: TRBJ1-1

CDR3 DNA: TGTGCCAGCAGCCAATTCGGTGCCTCGTCCTATAATTCACCCCTCCACTTT
CDR3 protein: CASSQFGASSYNSPLHF
V gene: TRBV16
clone size: few
D gene: .
J gene: TRBJ1-6

CDR3 DNA: TGTGCCAGTAGTATTTCGGTAGGGGCAACTAATGAAAAACTGTTTTTT
CDR3 protein: CASSISVGATNEKLFF
V gene: TRBV19
clone size: .
D gene: .
J gene: TRBJ1-4

CDR3 DNA: TGTGCCAGCAGCCCGGTGGGGCTCGGAGAGCAGTTCTTC
CDR3 protein: CASSPVGLGEQFF
V gene: TRBV5-6
clone size: .
D gene: .
J gene: TRBJ2-1

CDR3 DNA: TGTGCCAGTAGTGCGGACAGCTACACTGAAGCTTTCTTT
CDR3 protein: CASSADSYTEAFF
V gene: TRBV19
clone size: .
D gene: .
J gene: TRBJ1-1

CDR3 DNA: TGCGCCAGCAGCTTAGGCGGGAGGTTCTCCTACAATGAGCAGTTCTTC
CDR3 protein: CASSLGGRFSYNEQFF
V gene: TRBV5-1
clone size: .
D gene: TRBD2
J gene: TRBJ2-1

CDR3 DNA: TGTGCCAGAAGCTTGGGCAGGAACAGGCCACGCACAGATACGCAGTATTTT
CDR3 protein: CARSLGRNRPRTDTQYF
V gene: TRBV5-3
clone size: .
D gene: .
J gene: TRBJ2-3

CDR3 DNA: TGTGCCAGCAGCTTAGGGGCTAGCGGGACGTCCGGGCAGTACTTC
CDR3 protein: CASSLGASGTSGQYF
V gene: TRBV11-1
clone size: few
D gene: TRBD2
J gene: TRBJ2-7

CDR3 DNA: TGTGCCAGCAGCTTGGTCCAGGGCCGCTCCTACGAGCAGTACTTC
CDR3 protein: CASSLVQGRSYEQYF
V gene: TRBV5-4
clone size: .
D gene: .
J gene: TRBJ2-7

CDR3 DNA: TGTGCCAGCAGTGAAGGGGCCGGGACTAGCGGGGTCTATGAGCAGTTCTTC
CDR3 protein: CASSEGAGTSGVYEQFF
V gene: TRBV6-1
clone size: .
D gene: TRBD2
J gene: TRBJ2-1

CDR3 DNA: TGTGCCAGCAGCCAAGATACGAGGAGTGGTGGCTACACCTTC
CDR3 protein: CASSQDTRSGGYTF
V gene: TRBV3-1/TRBV3-2
clone size: .
D gene: .
J gene: TRBJ1-2

CDR3 DNA: TGTGCCAGCAGCTTAGACAGGGGGGCCCCCTACGAGCAGTACTTC
CDR3 protein: CASSLDRGAPYEQYF
V gene: TRBV11-3
clone size: .
D gene: .
J gene: TRBJ2-7

CDR3 DNA: TGTGCCAGTAGTCGACAGGGGGCGGTCGGCTACACCTTC
CDR3 protein: CASSRQGAVGYTF
V gene: TRBV19
clone size: .
D gene: TRBD1
J gene: TRBJ1-2

CDR3 DNA: TGTGCCAGCAGCCAATGGCTAGCGGGCTCCTACGAGCAGTACTTC
CDR3 protein: CASSQWLAGSYEQYF
V gene: TRBV3-1/TRBV3-2
clone size: few
D gene: TRBD2
J gene: TRBJ2-7

CDR3 DNA: TGTGCCATCAGCGATCAAAGGACAGGCTTATCTGGGGCCAACGTCCTGACTTTC
CDR3 protein: CAISDQRTGLSGANVLTF
V gene: TRBV10-3
clone size: .
D gene: TRBD1
J gene: TRBJ2-6

CDR3 DNA: TGTGCCACCAGCAGAGATGGGCAGACACCAGATACGCAGTATTTT
CDR3 protein: CATSRDGQTPDTQYF
V gene: TRBV15
clone size: once
D gene: .
J gene: TRBJ2-3

CDR3 DNA: TGCGCCAGCAGCCAAGATCGGGAACAGGGTTACAATTCACCCCTCCACTTT
CDR3 protein: CASSQDREQGYNSPLHF
V gene: TRBV4-1
clone size: .
D gene: .
J gene: TRBJ1-6

CDR3 DNA: TGCGCCAGCAGCCAAGATGTAGGGGGCGGGTATGGCTACACCTTC
CDR3 protein: CASSQDVGGGYGYTF
V gene: TRBV4-3
clone size: .
D gene: TRBD1
J gene: TRBJ1-2

CDR3 DNA: TGTGCCAGTGTCTTCGGGGTTGATCAGCCCCAGCATTTT
CDR3 protein: CASVFGVDQPQHF
V gene: TRBV2
clone size: .
D gene: .
J gene: TRBJ1-5

CDR3 DNA: TGCGCCAGCAGCCAAGAAAGAACGACAGGCCTTAATGAAAAACTGTTTTTT
CDR3 protein: CASSQERTTGLNEKLFF
V gene: TRBV4-3
clone size: once
D gene: .
J gene: TRBJ1-4

CDR3 DNA: TGTGCCAGCAGCTTAGCGCGTGTACAACCGAACTCGGAGGAGCAGTACTTC
CDR3 protein: CASSLARVQPNSEEQYF
V gene: TRBV7-9
clone size: .
D gene: .
J gene: TRBJ2-7

CDR3 DNA: TGTGCCTGGAGCTTACAGGGGCGCACAGATACGCAGTATTTT
CDR3 protein: CAWSLQGRTDTQYF
V gene: TRBV30
clone size: .
D gene: TRBD1
J gene: TRBJ2-3